A single sample gave rise to the 20 T cell receptor beta chains below, sequenced in a study of Ad26.COV2.S vaccination and SARS-CoV-2 variants. Method: immunoSEQ multiplex PCR; TCRdb's copy keeps in-frame clones and lacks some. The repertoire holds approximately 410,000 clones, about nine tenths seen once, with around 1.7% in the top ten. Noted treatment: about 20 received Ad26.COV2.S at low or high dose, single or two shots; roughly 5 received placebo; per-sample allocation not given. Sampling was performed 63 days after the first vaccine or placebo injection. The sample in question was peripheral blood, obtained in a trial of Ad26.COV2.S vaccine versus placebo. These receptors originate from a person between 18 and 65 years old who received the Ad26.COV2.S COVID-19 vaccine or a placebo.

This clone was counted a single time. CDR3 loop: CASSPEPILTPYGYTF. CDR3 DNA: TGTGCCAGCAGCCCGGAGCCCATTTTAACTCCCTATGGCTACACCTTC. This chain uses TRBV9 with TRBJ1-2; no clear D gene. Trimming removed 4 bases from V and 4 bases from J, with 20 bases in between. Germline V gene sequence: CDR1 SGDLS, CDR2 YYNGEE. CDR3 length: 16 amino acids.

J is TRBJ1-2 and V is TRBV30; D is undetermined. The CDR3 consists of 13 residues. The germline V gene encodes CDR1 GTSNPN and CDR2 SVGIG (reference sequence). V dropped 2 bases and J dropped 3 bases, with 10 bases sitting between them. The CDR3 loop reads CAWSLRVDYGYTF. DNA for the CDR3: TGTGCCTGGAGTTTAAGGGTCGACTATGGCTACACCTTC.

J is TRBJ2-5 and V is TRBV20-1; D is uncertain. Germline CDR1 DFQATT, CDR2 SNEGSKA (reference sequence). V was clipped by 3 bases and J by 5 bases, with 7 bases between them. The CDR3 runs 11 residues. The CDR3 loop is CSARLGETQYF. The CDR3 nucleotides are TGCAGTGCTAGGCTCGGGGAGACCCAGTACTTC.

The rearrangement links TRBV27 to TRBJ1-2, with a weak D call TRBD1 (5 bases). The CDR3 is 15 amino acids. Per the germline V gene, CDR1 is MNHEY and CDR2 is SMNVEV (reference sequence). V gave up 0 bases and J gave up 4 bases, with 12 bases separating them. CDR3 sequence reads: CASSLSNQGGYGYTF. The CDR3 DNA is TGTGCCAGCAGTTTATCGAACCAGGGTGGCTATGGCTACACCTTC.

CDR3 in DNA: TGTGTCCCCAAGGACTGGAGCTCTGGCTACACCTTC. Protein: CVPKDWSSGYTF. V usage is TRBV7-9 and J usage is TRBJ1-2; no clear D. In germline, CDR1 is SEHNR, CDR2 FQNEAQ (reference sequence). The CDR3 extends over 12 amino acids.

This clone was counted once. V gene TRBV27 combines with J gene TRBJ2-7, with 8 nucleotides matching TRBD1. The V gene's germline CDR1 is MNHEY and CDR2 SMNVEV (reference sequence). V trimming: 5 bases; J trimming: 1 base; junction bases outside the gene matches: 7. CDR3 length: 15 residues. The CDR3 spells CASSAGQGLSYEQYF. The CDR3 DNA reads as TGTGCCAGCAGTGCCGGACAGGGATTGTCCTACGAGCAGTACTTC.

The V and J genes are TRBV4-3 and TRBJ2-2; 13 bases agree with TRBD2. V shed 1 base, J shed 3 bases, and the junction held 5 bases outside the gene matches. Germline V gives CDR1 LGHNA, CDR2 YSLEER. The CDR3 spans 18 residues. As DNA, the CDR3 is TGCGCCAGCAGCCAAGGACTAGCGGGGGGAAGAGACACCGGGGAGCTGTTTTTT. It codes for CASSQGLAGGRDTGELFF.

The J gene is TRBJ2-1, the V gene TRBV2; 7 nucleotides align to TRBD1. Trimming cost V 7 bases and J 3 bases; bases outside gene matches: 3. This CDR3 contains 13 residues. From germline, CDR1 is SNHLY and CDR2 FYNNEI. CDR3 sequence (DNA): TGTGCCAGCATGGGGACAGACTACAATGAGCAGTTCTTC. This codes for CASMGTDYNEQFF. The full variable domain, in which reference TRBV2 and TRBJ2-1 provide the parts outside the CDR3, is EPEVTQTPSHQVTQMGQEVILRCVPISNHLYFYWYRQILGQKVEFLVSFYNNEISEKSEIFDDQFSVERPDGSNFTLKIRSTKLEDSAMYFCASMGTDYNEQFFGPGTRLTVL.

The chain links TRBV19 to TRBJ1-1, with a tentative D call TRBD1 (5 bases). CDR3 length: 16 amino acids. Germline CDR1 LNHDA, CDR2 SQIVND (reference sequence). The germline V and J ends were trimmed by 2 bases and 3 bases, with 16 bases remaining between them. The CDR3 region has the DNA TGTGCCAGTAGTATAAGGGGTGCGGGATCGGACACTGAAGCTTTCTTT. Translation gives CASSIRGAGSDTEAFF.

This chain links TRBV2 with TRBJ2-5; 12 positions match TRBD2. With V trimmed by 3 bases and J by 6 bases, 8 bases remained unmatched. Germline CDR1 reads SNHLY; CDR2 reads FYNNEI. The CDR3 runs 16 residues. In DNA form, the CDR3 reads TGTGCCAGCAGTGAGTCTAGCGGGGGGGCCGGAAAGACCCAGTACTTC. This translates into CASSESSGGAGKTQYF.

Worth noting for this clone: The sample holds other DNA sequences that translate to the same CDR3. V and J are TRBV15 and TRBJ1-5; D gene unclear. There are 12 residues in the CDR3. Germline V gene sequence: CDR1 LNHNV, CDR2 YYDKDF (reference sequence). Trimming cost V 1 base and J 5 bases, with 3 bases left between them. The CDR3 loop is CATSRVDQPQHF. DNA of the CDR3: TGTGCCACCAGCAGAGTAGATCAGCCCCAGCATTTT.

The table lists this clone with a few counts. V gene TRBV2 combines with J gene TRBJ1-2; 7 bases are a match to TRBD1. Germline V gives CDR1 SNHLY, CDR2 FYNNEI. The CDR3 length is 13 residues. J was trimmed by 3 bases and V by 4 bases; bases with no gene match: 2. The CDR3: CASSGTGDYGYTF. For the CDR3, the DNA is TGTGCCAGCAGTGGAACAGGGGACTATGGCTACACCTTC.

V usage is TRBV7-2 and J usage is TRBJ2-7; perhaps D is TRBD1 or TRBD2 (5 bases each). Trimming pared 4 bases from V and 7 bases from J, leaving 17 bases between. Germline CDR1 SGHTA, CDR2 FQGNSA. CDR3 length equals 14 residues. The CDR3 spells CASSWDPEIGEQYF. CDR3 DNA: TGTGCCAGCAGCTGGGACCCTGAGATAGGTGAGCAGTACTTC. The whole variable domain, remainder taken from reference TRBV7-2 and TRBJ2-7, is GAGVSQSPSNKVTEKGKDVELRCDPISGHTALYWYRQSLGQGLEFLIYFQGNSAPDKSGLPSDRFSAERTGGSVSTLTIQRTQQEDSAVYLCASSWDPEIGEQYFGPGTRLTVT.

V and J are TRBV27 and TRBJ1-2; 8 positions agree with TRBD1. The CDR3 has 15 amino acids. In germline, CDR1 is MNHEY, CDR2 SMNVEV (reference sequence). Trimming took 5 bases from V and 4 from J; bases not matched to a gene: 9. The CDR3 protein is CASSPRQGSSYGYTF. CDR3 in DNA: TGTGCCAGCAGTCCCCGACAGGGGTCCTCCTATGGCTACACCTTC.

J is TRBJ2-3 and V is TRBV10-2; 8 positions match TRBD1. The junction had 3 bases not matched to a gene; V was cut back by 3 bases and J by 1 base. This CDR3 region has 15 residues. The germline V gene encodes CDR1 WSHSY and CDR2 SAAADI. CDR3 sequence reads: CASSDGQGGTDTQYF. The CDR3 DNA reads TGCGCCAGCAGTGACGGACAGGGCGGCACAGATACGCAGTATTTT.

This chain links TRBV7-9 with TRBJ2-2; unclear D gene. This CDR3 comprises 12 residues. The germline gives CDR1 SEHNR, CDR2 FQNEAQ (reference sequence). Trimming took off 11 bases at V and 4 bases at J, with 11 bases between the two ends. In nucleotides, the CDR3 is TGTGCCCTAAGGGTTCCCACCGGGGAGCTGTTTTTT. This gives the protein CALRVPTGELFF.

Points on this clone: The same CDR3 also results from other DNA sequences found in this sample. V gene TRBV9 combines with J gene TRBJ2-6; D gene ambiguous. In germline, CDR1 is SGDLS, CDR2 YYNGEE. V was pared by 0 bases and J by 1 base, with 5 bases between. The CDR3 loop spans 15 amino acids. DNA of the CDR3: TGTGCCAGCAGCGTAGTCACTTCTGGGGCCAACGTCCTGACTTTC. It translates to CASSVVTSGANVLTF. The full variable domain, rest sourced from reference TRBV9 and TRBJ2-6, is DSGVTQTPKHLITATGQRVTLRCSPRSGDLSVYWYQQSLDQGLQFLIQYYNGEERAKGNILERFSAQQFPDLHSELNLSSLELGDSALYFCASSVVTSGANVLTFGAGSRLTVL.

The V gene is TRBV7-9, the J gene TRBJ1-1, with 8 bases that match TRBD1. From germline, CDR1 is SEHNR and CDR2 FQNEAQ (reference sequence). The CDR3 spans 15 residues. Germline trimming cut 2 bases from V and 3 bases from J; bases unmatched to any gene: 5. CDR3 sequence: CASSLPQGGDTEAFF. The CDR3 nucleotides are TGTGCCAGCAGCTTACCACAGGGGGGGGACACTGAAGCTTTCTTT.

V gene TRBV6-2 or TRBV6-3 combines with J gene TRBJ1-6, with no clear D. This CDR3 is 16 amino acids long. V lost 6 bases, J lost 10 bases, and 22 bases lay in between. CDR1 and CDR2 (germline): MNHEY, SVGEGT. CDR3 bases: TGTGCCAGCAGCCACCCTAGAGGGAACTTTGGCTCACCCCTCCACTTT. It specifies CASSHPRGNFGSPLHF.

DNA for the CDR3: TGTGCCTGGAGTACAGGGTGGGATATATCGTCTGGAAACACCATATATTTT. It codes for CAWSTGWDISSGNTIYF. The J gene is TRBJ1-3, the V gene TRBV30; tentatively, D is TRBD1 (6 bases). Deletions cut 2 bases from V and 1 base from J, with 18 bases between. CDR3 size: 17 residues. The germline V gene has CDR1 GTSNPN and CDR2 SVGIG (reference sequence).